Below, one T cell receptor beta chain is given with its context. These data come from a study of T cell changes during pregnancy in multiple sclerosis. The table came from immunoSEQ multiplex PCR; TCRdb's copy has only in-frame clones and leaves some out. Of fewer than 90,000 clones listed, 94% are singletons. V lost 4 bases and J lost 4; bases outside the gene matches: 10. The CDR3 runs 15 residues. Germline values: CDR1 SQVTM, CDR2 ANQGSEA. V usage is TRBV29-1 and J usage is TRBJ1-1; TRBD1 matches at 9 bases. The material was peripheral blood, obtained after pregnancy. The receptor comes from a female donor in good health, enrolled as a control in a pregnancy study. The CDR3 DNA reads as TGCAGCGTTGCCCACACAGGGGGCGCGTCCACTGAAGCTTTCTTT. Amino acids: CSVAHTGGASTEAFF.